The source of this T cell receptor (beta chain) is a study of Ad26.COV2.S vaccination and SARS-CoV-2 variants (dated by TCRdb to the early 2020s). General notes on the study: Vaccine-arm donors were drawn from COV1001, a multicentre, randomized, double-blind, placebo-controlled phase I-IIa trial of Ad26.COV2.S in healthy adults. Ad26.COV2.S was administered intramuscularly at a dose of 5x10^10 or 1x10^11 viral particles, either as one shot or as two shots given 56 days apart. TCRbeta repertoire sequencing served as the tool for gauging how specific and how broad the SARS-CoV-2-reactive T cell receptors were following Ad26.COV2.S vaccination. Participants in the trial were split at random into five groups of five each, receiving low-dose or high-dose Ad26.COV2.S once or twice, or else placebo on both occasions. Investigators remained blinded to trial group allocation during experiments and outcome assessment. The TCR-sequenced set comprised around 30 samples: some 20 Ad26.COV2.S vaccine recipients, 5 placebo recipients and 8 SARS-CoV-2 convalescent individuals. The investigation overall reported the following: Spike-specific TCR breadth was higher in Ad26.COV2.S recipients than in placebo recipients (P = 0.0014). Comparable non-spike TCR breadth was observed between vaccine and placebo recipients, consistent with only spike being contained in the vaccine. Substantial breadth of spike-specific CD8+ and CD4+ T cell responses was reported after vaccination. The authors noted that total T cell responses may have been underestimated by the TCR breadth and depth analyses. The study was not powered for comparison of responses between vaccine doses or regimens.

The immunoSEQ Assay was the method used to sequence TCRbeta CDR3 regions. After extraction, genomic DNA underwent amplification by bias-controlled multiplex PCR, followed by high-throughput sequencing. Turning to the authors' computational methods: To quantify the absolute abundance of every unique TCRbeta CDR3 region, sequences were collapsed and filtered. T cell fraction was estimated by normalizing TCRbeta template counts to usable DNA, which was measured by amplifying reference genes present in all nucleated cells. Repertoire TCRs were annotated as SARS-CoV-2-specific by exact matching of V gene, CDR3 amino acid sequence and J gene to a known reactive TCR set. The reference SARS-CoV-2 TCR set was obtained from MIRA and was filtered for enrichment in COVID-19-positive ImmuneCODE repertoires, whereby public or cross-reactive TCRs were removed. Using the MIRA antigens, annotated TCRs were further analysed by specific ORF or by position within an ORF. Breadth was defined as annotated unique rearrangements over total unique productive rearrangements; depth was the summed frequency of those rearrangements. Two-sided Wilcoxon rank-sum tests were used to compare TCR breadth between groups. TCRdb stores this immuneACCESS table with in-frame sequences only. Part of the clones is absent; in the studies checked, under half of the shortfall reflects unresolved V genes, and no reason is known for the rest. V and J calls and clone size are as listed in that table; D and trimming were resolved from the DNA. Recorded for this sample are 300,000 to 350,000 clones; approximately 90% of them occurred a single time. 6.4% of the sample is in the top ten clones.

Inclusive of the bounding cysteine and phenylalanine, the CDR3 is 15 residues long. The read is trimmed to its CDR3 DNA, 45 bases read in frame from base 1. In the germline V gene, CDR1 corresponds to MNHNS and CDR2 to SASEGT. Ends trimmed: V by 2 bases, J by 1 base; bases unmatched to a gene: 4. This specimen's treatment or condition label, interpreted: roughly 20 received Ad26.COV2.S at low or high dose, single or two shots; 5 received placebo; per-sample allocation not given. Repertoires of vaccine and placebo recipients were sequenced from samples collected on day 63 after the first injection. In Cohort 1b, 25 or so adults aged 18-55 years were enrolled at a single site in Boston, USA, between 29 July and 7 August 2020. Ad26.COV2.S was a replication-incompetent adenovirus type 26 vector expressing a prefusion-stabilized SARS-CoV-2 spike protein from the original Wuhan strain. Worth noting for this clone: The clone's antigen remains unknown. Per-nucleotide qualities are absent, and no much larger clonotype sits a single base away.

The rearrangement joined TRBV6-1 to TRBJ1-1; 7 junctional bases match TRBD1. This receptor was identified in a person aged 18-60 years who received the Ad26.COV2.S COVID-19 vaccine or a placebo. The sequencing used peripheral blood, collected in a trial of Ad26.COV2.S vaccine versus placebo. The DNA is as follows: TGTGCCAGCAGTGAACGTAGGACAGGGAACACTGAAGCTTTCTTT. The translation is CASSERRTGNTEAFF.